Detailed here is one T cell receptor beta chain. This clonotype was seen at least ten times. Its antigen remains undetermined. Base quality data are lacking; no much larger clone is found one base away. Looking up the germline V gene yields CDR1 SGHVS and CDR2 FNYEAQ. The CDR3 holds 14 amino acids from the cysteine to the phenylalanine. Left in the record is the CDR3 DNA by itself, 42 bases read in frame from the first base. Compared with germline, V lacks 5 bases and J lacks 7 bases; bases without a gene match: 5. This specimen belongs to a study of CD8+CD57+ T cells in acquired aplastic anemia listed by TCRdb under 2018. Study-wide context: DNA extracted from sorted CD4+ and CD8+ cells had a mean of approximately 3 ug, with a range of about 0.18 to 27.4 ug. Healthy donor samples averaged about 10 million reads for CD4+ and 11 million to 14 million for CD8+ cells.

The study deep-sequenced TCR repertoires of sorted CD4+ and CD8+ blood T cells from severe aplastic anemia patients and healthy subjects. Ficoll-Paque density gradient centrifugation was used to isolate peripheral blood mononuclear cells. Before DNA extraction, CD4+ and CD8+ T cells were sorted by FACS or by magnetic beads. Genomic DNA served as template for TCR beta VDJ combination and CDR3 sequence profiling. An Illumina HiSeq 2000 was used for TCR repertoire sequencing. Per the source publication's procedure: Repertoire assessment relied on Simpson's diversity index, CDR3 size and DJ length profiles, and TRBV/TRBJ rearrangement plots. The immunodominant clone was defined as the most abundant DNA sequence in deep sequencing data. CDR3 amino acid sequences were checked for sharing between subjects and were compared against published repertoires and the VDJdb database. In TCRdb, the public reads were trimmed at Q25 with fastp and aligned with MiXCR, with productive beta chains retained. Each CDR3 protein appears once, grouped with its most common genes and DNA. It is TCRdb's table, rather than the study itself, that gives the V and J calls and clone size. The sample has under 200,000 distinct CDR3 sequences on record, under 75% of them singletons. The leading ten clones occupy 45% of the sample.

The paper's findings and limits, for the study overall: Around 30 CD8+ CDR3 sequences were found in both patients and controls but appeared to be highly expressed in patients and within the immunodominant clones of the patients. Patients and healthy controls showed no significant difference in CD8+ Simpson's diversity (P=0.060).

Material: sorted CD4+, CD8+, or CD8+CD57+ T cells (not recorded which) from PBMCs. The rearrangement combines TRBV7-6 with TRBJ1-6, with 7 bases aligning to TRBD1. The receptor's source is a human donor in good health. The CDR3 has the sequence CASSRDSGNSPLHF. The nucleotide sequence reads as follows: TGTGCCAGCAGCCGGGACAGCGGGAATTCACCCCTCCACTTT.